This entry lists 5 T cell receptor beta chains sequenced from one sample in a study of CD8 T cells in ankylosing spondylitis. TCRdb redid the calling of the 5' RACE reads with MiXCR, one entry per CDR3 protein. The table records about 540,000 distinct CDR3 sequences, about 13% of them present only once. Their specific antigens are unknown. Broader study findings: Seemingly characteristic of ankylosing spondylitis blood was a TCR beta motif consisting of about 8 highly homologous variants.

The sample was blood, either unsorted or a sorted T cell fraction (not recorded which). Receptor source: a male donor with ankylosing spondylitis.

This clonotype was recorded a few times. The gene calls are TRBV29-1 and TRBJ2-3, with D hard to call. The CDR3 runs 12 residues. Trimming stripped 4 bases from V and 0 bases from J, with 5 bases between. Germline lookup yields CDR1 SQVTM and CDR2 ANQGSEA. CDR3 in DNA: TGCAGCGTTGTGGCGAGCACAGATACGCAGTATTTT. It specifies CSVVASTDTQYF.

This clonotype has only a few counts. The chain links TRBV7-8 to TRBJ1-2; D unresolved. V was cut by 1 base and J by 7 bases, with 16 bases left in between. Germline CDR1 SGHVS, CDR2 FQNEAQ. This CDR3 has 15 amino acids. The CDR3 here is CASSLELGETSGYTF. The CDR3 DNA reads TGTGCCAGCAGCTTAGAGTTAGGCGAAACGAGTGGCTACACCTTC.

This clonotype was seen repeatedly, ten times or more. This chain connects TRBV9 to TRBJ2-1; D unresolved. CDR3 length: 15 amino acids. V was clipped by 6 bases and J by 8 bases, with 21 bases between them. CDR1 is SGDLS and CDR2 is YYNGEE in the germline V gene. The CDR3 coding sequence is TGTGCCAGCAACTCATTATCGGGCCCCCCGGATGAGCAGTTCTTC. It is translated as CASNSLSGPPDEQFF.

The chain uses TRBV7-2 and TRBJ2-7; 10 bases are a match to TRBD1. Per the germline V gene, CDR1 is SGHTA and CDR2 is FQGNSA. The length of the CDR3 is 15 residues. V lost 5 bases, J lost 3 bases, and 7 bases stayed unmatched. This CDR3 is CASSPGQGVVYEQYF. Written as DNA, the CDR3 is TGTGCCAGCAGCCCCGGACAGGGGGTGGTCTACGAGCAGTACTTC.

V and J are TRBV2 and TRBJ2-1; D unclear. The CDR3 runs 16 residues. The V end lost 0 bases, the J end lost 0 bases, and 9 bases lay between the germline ends. The germline gives CDR1 SNHLY, CDR2 FYNNEI. CDR3 protein: CASSEAGPSSYNEQFF. The CDR3 DNA sequence: TGTGCCAGCAGTGAAGCAGGCCCCAGCTCCTACAATGAGCAGTTCTTC.